The 15 T cell receptor beta chains below all came from one sample that was sequenced in a study of untreated major depressive disorder. TCRdb keeps only in-frame clones here, not all; method: immunoSEQ multiplex PCR. The sample has approximately 13,000 clones; approximately 91% are singletons. These receptors' antigens are unknown. Points from the study as a whole: Compared with controls, depressed patients showed more TRBV05-01 (Vbeta 5.1) usage in CD4+ T cells.

The sample taken for sequencing was CD4+ T cells from PBMCs. These receptor sequences come from a man aged 30-40 years with major depressive disorder.

This rearrangement joins TRBV6-5 to TRBJ2-3; a weak D match, TRBD2 (7 bases). Trimming left V 0 bases short and J 1 base short, with 11 bases between. CDR3 length: 16 amino acids. Germline V gene sequence: CDR1 MNHEY, CDR2 SVGAGI. In DNA form, the CDR3 reads TGTGCCAGCAGTTACTCGGGGGCGGGGGGCACAGATACGCAGTATTTT. Its translation: CASSYSGAGGTDTQYF.

The chain joins TRBV7-9 to TRBJ2-3, with D perhaps being TRBD1 or TRBD2 (5 bases each). Germline CDR1 and CDR2: SEHNR and FQNEAQ (reference sequence). There are 13 residues in the CDR3. V lost 0 bases and J 7 bases, leaving 8 bases between the germline ends. DNA for the CDR3: TGTGCCAGCAGCTTAGCGGGGGTGAATACGCAGTATTTT. This codes for CASSLAGVNTQYF.

The rearrangement joins TRBV5-1 to TRBJ2-3, with TRBD2 matching over 10 bases. There are 15 residues in the CDR3. Germline V gene sequence: CDR1 SGHRS, CDR2 YFSETQ. Unmatched junction bases numbered 0, after V lost 2 bases and J lost 0 bases. The DNA for the CDR3 is TGCGCCAGCAGCTTACTAGCGGGGAGCACAGATACGCAGTATTTT. Translated: CASSLLAGSTDTQYF.

The CDR3 DNA reads as TGTGCCAGCAGTTTACCGTTAACGGGGTTAGATACGCAGTATTTT. It yields the protein CASSLPLTGLDTQYF. The rearrangement joins TRBV28 to TRBJ2-3; perhaps TRBD2 as D (5 bases). Trimming stripped 2 bases from V and 5 bases from J, with 14 bases between. The germline V gene encodes CDR1 MDHEN and CDR2 SYDVKM. The CDR3 covers 15 residues.

The chain is built from TRBV2 and TRBJ1-6; TRBD1 might be the D (6 bases). Germline-derived CDR1 and CDR2 are SNHLY and FYNNEI. The CDR3 totals 14 residues. Trimming took off 3 bases at V and 5 bases at J, with 8 bases between the two ends. The CDR3 sequence is CASSEAGDNSPLHF. CDR3 bases: TGTGCCAGCAGTGAGGCAGGGGATAATTCACCCCTCCACTTT.

This sequence joins TRBV5-1 and TRBJ2-7; TRBD1 matches at 8 bases. CDR3 size: 14 residues. The V segment lost 0 bases and the J segment 3 bases; nucleotides outside the gene matches: 2. From germline, CDR1 is SGHRS and CDR2 YFSETQ. In DNA, the CDR3 is TGCGCCAGCAGCTTGGGACAGGGGATCTACGAGCAGTACTTC. Translating gives CASSLGQGIYEQYF.

V is TRBV27 and J is TRBJ2-6, with 9 bases matching TRBD1. CDR3 length: 16 residues. Germline CDR1 is MNHEY and CDR2 is SMNVEV (reference sequence). V trimming: 5 bases; J trimming: 11 bases; junction bases outside the gene matches: 13. CDR3 protein: CASSGGQGRGTDVLTF. CDR3 nucleotide sequence: TGTGCCAGCAGTGGGGGACAGGGACGAGGGACCGACGTCCTGACTTTC.

The rearrangement joins TRBV5-4 to TRBJ1-1; a weak D match, TRBD1 (6 bases). Trimming took 0 bases from V and 3 from J, leaving 12 bases between them. Per germline, CDR1 SGHNT and CDR2 YYREEE (reference sequence). This CDR3 region has 15 residues. Written as DNA, the CDR3 is TGTGCCAGCAGCTTGGAAGGGGGTGGGTACACTGAAGCTTTCTTT. This gives the protein CASSLEGGGYTEAFF.

The V gene is TRBV6-1, the J gene TRBJ1-5, with D possibly TRBD1 on 5 matching bases. CDR3 length: 18 amino acids. V lost 3 bases and J lost 2, with 20 bases in between. CDR1 and CDR2 (germline): MNHNS, SASEGT. This CDR3 reads CASSDGQGAFLGNQPQHF. The DNA of the CDR3 is TGTGCCAGCAGTGATGGGCAGGGAGCGTTTTTGGGCAATCAGCCCCAGCATTTT.

The chain links TRBV12-5 to TRBJ2-7, with TRBD2 matching over 8 bases. From germline, CDR1 is LGHNT and CDR2 FRNRAP. This CDR3 comprises 12 residues. Losses at the gene ends were 9 bases for V and 5 bases for J; bases not matched to a gene: 6. CDR3 region: CASGGAGNEQYF. The DNA of the CDR3 is TGTGCTAGCGGGGGGGCCGGGAACGAGCAGTACTTC.

The chain is built from TRBV4-1 and TRBJ1-4, with TRBD1 matching over 7 bases. The length of the CDR3 is 19 residues. Germline-derived CDR1 and CDR2 are MGHRA and YSYEKL. Losses at the gene ends were 1 base for V and 3 bases for J; bases not matched to a gene: 14. DNA for the CDR3: TGCGCCAGCAGCCAAGTGTTAACAGGGGATGATCGGCCTAATGAAAAACTGTTTTTT. It yields the protein CASSQVLTGDDRPNEKLFF.

V gene TRBV2 combines with J gene TRBJ2-1; 8 nucleotides align to TRBD2. The V segment lost 5 bases and the J segment 7 bases; nucleotides outside the gene matches: 7. The germline CDR1 and CDR2 sequences are SNHLY and FYNNEI. The CDR3 runs 14 residues. The CDR3 coding sequence is TGTGCCAGCAGTTTCGGGGGGGCCGTGAATGAGCAGTTCTTC. This translates into CASSFGGAVNEQFF.

The chain employs TRBV27 and TRBJ1-5, with 9 nucleotides matching TRBD1. Germline V gives CDR1 MNHEY, CDR2 SMNVEV (reference sequence). The CDR3 extends over 17 amino acids. Losses at the gene ends were 5 bases for V and 1 base for J; bases not matched to a gene: 9. CDR3 region: CASSDRQGGLSNQPQHF. For the CDR3, the DNA is TGTGCCAGCAGTGATCGACAGGGGGGATTGAGCAATCAGCCCCAGCATTTT.

This clone was seen only once. This chain uses TRBV5-4 with TRBJ2-7; D unresolved. V was clipped by 4 bases and J by 9 bases, with 32 bases between them. This CDR3 contains 18 residues. Germline V CDR1 and CDR2: SGHNT, YYREEE (reference sequence). The CDR3 DNA follows: TGTGCCAGCAGCGGGGTACTGGTCTCTCCGGGTTCTCATACGGGGCAGTACTTC. Translating gives CASSGVLVSPGSHTGQYF.

The chain is built from TRBV5-1 and TRBJ2-5, with TRBD1 matching 7 bases. Trimming at V came to 4 bases and at J to 4 bases, leaving 7 bases not matched to a gene. CDR1 is SGHRS and CDR2 is YFSETQ in the germline V gene. CDR3 length: 14 residues. In DNA, the CDR3 is TGCGCCAGCAGCACAACAGGGGATCTAGAGACCCAGTACTTC. This encodes CASSTTGDLETQYF.